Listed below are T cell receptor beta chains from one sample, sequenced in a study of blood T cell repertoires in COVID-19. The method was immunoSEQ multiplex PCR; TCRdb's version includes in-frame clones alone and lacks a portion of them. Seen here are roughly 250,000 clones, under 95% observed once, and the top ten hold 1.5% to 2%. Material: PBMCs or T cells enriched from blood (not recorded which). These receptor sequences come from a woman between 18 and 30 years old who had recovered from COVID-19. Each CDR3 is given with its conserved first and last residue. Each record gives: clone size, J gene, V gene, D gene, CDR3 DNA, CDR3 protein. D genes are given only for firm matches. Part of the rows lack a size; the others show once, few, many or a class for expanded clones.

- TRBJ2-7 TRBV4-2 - TGTGCCAGCAGCCAAGACAGGAATTACGAGCAGTACTTC CASSQDRNYEQYF
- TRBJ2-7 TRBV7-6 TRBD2 TGTGCCAGCAGCTTACAGCCTAGCGGGGCGGGGAGTAACGAGCAGTACTTC CASSLQPSGAGSNEQYF
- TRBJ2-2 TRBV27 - TGTGCCAGCAGTTTAATCGACAGCCGCACCGGGGAGCTGTTTTTT CASSLIDSRTGELFF
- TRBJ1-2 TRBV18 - TGTGCCAGCTCACCACCGATAACCGGAGGTGGCTACACCTTC CASSPPITGGGYTF
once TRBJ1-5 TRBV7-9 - TGTGCCACAGATTCGGGTAACCTAGACCAGCCCCAGCATTTT CATDSGNLDQPQHF
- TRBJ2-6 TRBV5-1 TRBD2 TGCGCCAGCAGCTTGGCCGGGGGGACCAACGTCCTGACTTTC CASSLAGGTNVLTF
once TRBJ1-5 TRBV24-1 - TGTGCCACCAGTGAGGCAGGGGAACAGCCCCAGCATTTT CATSEAGEQPQHF
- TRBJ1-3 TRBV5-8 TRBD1 TGTGCCAGCAGCTTCCATTTAGGGACAGGGATCTCTGGAAACACCATATATTTT CASSFHLGTGISGNTIYF
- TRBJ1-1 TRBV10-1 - TGCGCCAGCTCAAGACAAACCAACACTGAAGCTTTCTTT CASSRQTNTEAFF
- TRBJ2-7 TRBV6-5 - TGTGCCAGCAGTTCCACCTACGAGCAGTACTTC CASSSTYEQYF
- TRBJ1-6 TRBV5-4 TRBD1 TGTGCCAGCAGCCTGCGACAGGGCTCGTCACCCCTCCACTTT CASSLRQGSSPLHF
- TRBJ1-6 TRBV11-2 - TGTGCCAGCAGCTTAAACCCCCCACAACTATCACCCCTCCACTTT CASSLNPPQLSPLHF
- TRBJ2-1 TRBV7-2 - TGTGCCAGCAGCTTTTTCCACTCAACCTACAATGAGCAGTTCTTC CASSFFHSTYNEQFF
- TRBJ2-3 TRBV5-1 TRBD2 TGCGCCAGCAGCTTCGGAGCGGGAGGGCGGGCAGATACGCAGTATTTT CASSFGAGGRADTQYF
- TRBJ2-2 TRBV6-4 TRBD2 TGTGCCAGCAGTGAAGCGAGCGGGGTGGCCGGGGAGCTGTTTTTT CASSEASGVAGELFF
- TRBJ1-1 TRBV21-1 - TGTGCCAGCACCAAAAAACAGGGTAGGAACACTGAAGCTTTCTTT CASTKKQGRNTEAFF
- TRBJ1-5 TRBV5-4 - TGTGCCAGCAGCCTTGCTGGGCCGGGCAATCAGCCCCAGCATTTT CASSLAGPGNQPQHF
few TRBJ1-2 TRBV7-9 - TGTGCCAGCAGCCCTGGACTAGGGGGCTACACCTTC CASSPGLGGYTF
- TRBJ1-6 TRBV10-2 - TGCGCCAGCAGTGGGGCGGGGCAGGCTTCACCCCTCCACTTT CASSGAGQASPLHF
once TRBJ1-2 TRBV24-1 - TGTGCCACCAGTGATGGGGCGGGGCTGTCTAACTATGGCTACACCTTC CATSDGAGLSNYGYTF
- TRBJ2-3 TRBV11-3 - TGTGCCAGCAGCTCCGGACAGAAGGATACGCAGTATTTT CASSSGQKDTQYF
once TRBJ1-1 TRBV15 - TGTGCCACCAGCCGTACGGGGTTTAACACTGAAGCTTTCTTT CATSRTGFNTEAFF
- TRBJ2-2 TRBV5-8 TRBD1 TGTGCCAGCAGCTTGGGCTGGACAGGGATGGTCGGGGAGCTGTTTTTT CASSLGWTGMVGELFF
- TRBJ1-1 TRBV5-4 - TGTGCCAGCAGCTCCGGGGAGGGGAACACTGAAGCTTTCTTT CASSSGEGNTEAFF
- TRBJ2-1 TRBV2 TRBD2 TGTGCCAGCATAGGGACTAGCCTCAATGAGCAGTTCTTC CASIGTSLNEQFF
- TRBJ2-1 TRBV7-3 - TGTGCCAGCAGCTTTAGCGGAGCGACCTACAATGAGCAGTTCTTC CASSFSGATYNEQFF
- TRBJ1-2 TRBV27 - TGTGCCAGCAGTTCAAAACAGGGTTGGGGGTATGGCTACACCTTC CASSSKQGWGYGYTF
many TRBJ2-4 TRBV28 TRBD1 TGTGCCAGCAGTCCCAATACAGGGGACGTGGACATTCAGTACTTC CASSPNTGDVDIQYF
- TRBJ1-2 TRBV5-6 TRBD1 TGTGCCAGCAGAGCACAGGGGGTCCCTCTCTATGGCTACACCTTC CASRAQGVPLYGYTF
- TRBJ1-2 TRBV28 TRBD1 TGTGCCAGCAGACCCTTACCGGGACAGGGAGACGGCTACACCTTC CASRPLPGQGDGYTF
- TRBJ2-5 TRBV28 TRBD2 TGTGCCAGCAGGGGGGGGGATAGCGGGAGCGACGAGACCCAGTACTTC CASRGGDSGSDETQYF
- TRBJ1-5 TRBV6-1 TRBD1 TGTGCCAGCAGTGAAAGGGACAGGGAGGATCAGCCCCAGCATTTT CASSERDREDQPQHF
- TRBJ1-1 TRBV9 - TGTGCCAGCAGCGTGAGGGTGGACACTGAAGCTTTCTTT CASSVRVDTEAFF
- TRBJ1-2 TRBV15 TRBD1 TGTGCCACCAGCAGAGCGCGAAGGACAGGGGAAGGCTACACCTTC CATSRARRTGEGYTF
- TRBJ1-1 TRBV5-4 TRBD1 TGTGCCAGCAGCCGACAGGGGGGAGTTGCTGAAGCTTTCTTT CASSRQGGVAEAFF
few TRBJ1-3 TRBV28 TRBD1 TGTGCCAGCAGGCGTCAACAGGGGGCAGGAAACACCATATATTTT CASRRQQGAGNTIYF
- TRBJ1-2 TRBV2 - TGTGCCAGCAAGGGGACACCATATGGCTACACCTTC CASKGTPYGYTF
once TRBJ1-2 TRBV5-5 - TGTGCCAGCAGCTTGGGAAGGACAGCCAGGTACGGCTACACCTTC CASSLGRTARYGYTF
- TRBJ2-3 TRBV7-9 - TGTGCCAGCAGCCCGTCCACAGATACGCAGTATTTT CASSPSTDTQYF
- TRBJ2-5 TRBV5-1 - TGCGCCAGCAGCGCGCTTACCCGTGAGACCCAGTACTTC CASSALTRETQYF